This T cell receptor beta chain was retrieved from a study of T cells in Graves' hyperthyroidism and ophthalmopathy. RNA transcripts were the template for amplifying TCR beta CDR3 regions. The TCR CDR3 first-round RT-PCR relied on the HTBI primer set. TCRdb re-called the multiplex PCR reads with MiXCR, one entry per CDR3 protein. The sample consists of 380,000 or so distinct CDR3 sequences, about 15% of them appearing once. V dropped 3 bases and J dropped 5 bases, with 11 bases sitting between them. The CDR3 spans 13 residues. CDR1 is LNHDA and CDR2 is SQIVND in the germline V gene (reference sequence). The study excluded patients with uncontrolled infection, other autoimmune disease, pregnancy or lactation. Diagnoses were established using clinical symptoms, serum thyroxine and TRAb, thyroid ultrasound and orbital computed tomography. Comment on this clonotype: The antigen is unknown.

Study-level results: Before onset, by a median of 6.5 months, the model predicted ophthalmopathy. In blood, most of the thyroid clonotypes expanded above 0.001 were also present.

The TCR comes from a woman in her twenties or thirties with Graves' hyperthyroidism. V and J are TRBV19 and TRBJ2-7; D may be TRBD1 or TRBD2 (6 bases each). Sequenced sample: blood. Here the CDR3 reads CASSINREDEQYF. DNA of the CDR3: TGTGCCAGTAGTATTAACAGGGAGGACGAGCAGTACTTC.